This TCR beta chain derives from a study of T cells in tumors after PD-1 blockade. In the study overall: During anti-PD-1 treatment, some patients continued daily vismodegib 150 mg.

Study conclusions and caveats: Peripheral recruitment is suggested, as some novel exhausted tumor clones were in pre-treatment blood.

Genomic DNA template from tumor biopsies or peripheral blood, 616 ng to 6,004 ng input. Assay: immunoSEQ multiplex PCR; the TCRdb copy retains only in-frame clones and omits some. This table holds about 47,000 clones, 75% to 80% found once. Concerning this clone: Its antigen is not identified.

The CDR3 is 15 amino acids. The V segment lost 1 base and the J segment 5 bases; nucleotides outside the gene matches: 2. The V gene's germline CDR1 is MNHEY and CDR2 SMNVEV (reference sequence). Sequenced here: PBMCs, sampled before anti-PD-1 treatment. The chain recombines TRBV27 with TRBJ2-1, with 10 bases lining up with TRBD2. This clonotype originated in a human donor with basal cell carcinoma. In DNA form, the CDR3 reads TGTGCCAGCAGTTTATTTAGCGGGGGGAACAATGAGCAGTTCTTC. Translation gives CASSLFSGGNNEQFF.